The 32 T cell receptor beta chains in this list originate from one sample, sequenced in a study of tumor-infiltrating lymphocytes in primary liver carcinoma. The blood RNA (from unsorted whole blood) was obtained, and germline DNA was also extracted. From approximately 0.5 ug of total RNA, TCR beta-specific cDNA was reverse-transcribed using a constant-region primer. Library construction for TCR beta comprised three nested multiplex PCR rounds performed with slightly modified ARM-PCR. TRBV1-TRBV30 forward and Cbeta reverse primers drove the first two roughly 11-cycle rounds. TCRdb passed the multiplex PCR reads through MiXCR, listing each CDR3 protein once. The sample carries fewer than 350,000 distinct CDR3 sequences, 65% recorded once. Sequenced: peripheral blood. These TCRs come from a middle-aged man with primary liver carcinoma and hepatitis B virus infection.

Regarding this clonotype: Since a much larger clone is just one base distant, this may be a read error. The chain recombines TRBV4-1 with TRBJ2-3; 10 nucleotides align to TRBD1. V lost 1 base and J lost 6; bases outside the gene matches: 7. Germline CDR1 is MGHRA and CDR2 is YSYEKL. There are 16 residues in the CDR3. The CDR3 nucleotides are TGCGCCAGCAGCCAAGCCGACAGGGGGCAATCGGATACGCAGTATTTT. The encoded protein is CASSQADRGQSDTQYF.

Turning to this clonotype: A much larger clone sits a single nucleotide away, making a read error possible. The chain carries TRBV12-3 or TRBV12-4 and TRBJ2-7, with D perhaps given as TRBD1 or TRBD2 (5 bases each). The CDR3 length is 14 residues. The DNA for the CDR3 is TGTGCCAGCAGCTCCGGGACCATCTCCTACAAGCAGTACTTC. Translation gives CASSSGTISYKQYF.

The J gene is TRBJ1-4, the V gene TRBV2; 7 nucleotides align to TRBD1. After removal of 6 bases from V and 0 bases from J, the junction contained 7 bases not matched to a gene. Germline V gives CDR1 SNHLY, CDR2 FYNNEI. The CDR3 spans 16 residues. The CDR3 sequence: CASRGPQGPTNEKLFF. The CDR3 bases are TGTGCCAGCAGGGGACCACAGGGGCCAACTAATGAAAAACTGTTTTTT.

Details on this clonotype: At one of its ends the junction is not consistent with the germline gene, which may arise from a read error. This chain joins TRBV11-2 and TRBJ1-6, with D uncertain. Per germline, CDR1 SGHAT and CDR2 FQNNGV. The CDR3 sequence is 16 residues long. The CDR3 region has the DNA TGTGCCAGTAGCTTCACCATAGGGAACTATAGTTCACCCCTCCACTTT. Its protein is CASSFTIGNYSSPLHF. The variable domain in full, with the rest retrieved from reference TRBV11-2 and TRBJ1-6, is EAGVAQSPRYKIIEKRQSVAFWCNPISGHATLYWYQQILGQGPKLLIQFQNNGVVDDSQLPKDRFSAERLKGVDSTLKIQPAKLEDSAVYLCASSFTIGNYSSPLHFGNGTRLTVT.

This chain joins TRBV20-1 and TRBJ2-5; no clear D gene. The length of the CDR3 is 11 residues. CDR1 is DFQATT, CDR2 SNEGSKA, per germline (reference sequence). Trimming cost V 6 bases and J 2 bases, with 7 bases left between them. CDR3 DNA: TGCAGTGCCGTCAGACAAGAGACCCAGTACTTC. Amino acid sequence: CSAVRQETQYF.

At least ten counts were recorded for this clonotype. One base away lies a much larger clone, so this may be a sequencing read error. CDR3: CASSWSTDTQYF. The DNA of the CDR3 is TGTGCCAGCAGCTGGAGCACAGATACGCAGTATTTT. The chain carries TRBV12-3 or TRBV12-4 and TRBJ2-3, with no clear D. V lost 6 bases and J lost 0, with 4 bases in between. The CDR3 consists of 12 residues.

To note about this clonotype: The junction departs from the called germline gene at one end, perhaps through a read error. This chain connects TRBV11-2 to TRBJ2-2; D is possibly TRBD2 (7 bases). Germline CDR1 SGHAT, CDR2 FQNNGV. This CDR3 contains 14 residues. This chain's CDR3 is CANSLVRGGSKLFF. The CDR3 DNA is TGTGCCAACAGCTTAGTCAGGGGAGGGTCGAAACTGTTTTTT.

As concerns this clonotype: Because the CDR3 is missing its conserved closing phenylalanine or tryptophan, this is likely a read error. V is TRBV29-1 and J is TRBJ2-2, with a possible D match to TRBD2 (7 bases). This CDR3 comprises 16 residues. Germline V gene data show CDR1 as SQVTM and CDR2 as ANQGSEA. CDR3 in DNA: TGCAGCGTTATAGGGGGGGCTGGTTTGAACACCGGGGGGCTGTTTATT. Amino acids: CSVIGGAGLNTGGLFI.

J is TRBJ2-7 and V is TRBV28; no reliable D call. The CDR3 length is 15 residues. The germline CDR1 and CDR2 sequences are MDHEN and SYDVKM. V lost 4 bases and J lost 0, with 13 bases in between. CDR3 residues: CASSWWQLSSYEQYF. In DNA, the CDR3 is TGTGCCAGCAGTTGGTGGCAGCTAAGCTCCTACGAGCAGTACTTC. The entire variable domain, with the rest obtained from reference TRBV28 and TRBJ2-7, is as follows: DVKVTQSSRYLVKRTGEKVFLECVQDMDHENMFWYRQDPGLGLRLIYFSYDVKMKEKGDIPEGYSVSREKKERFSLILESASTNQTSMYLCASSWWQLSSYEQYFGPGTRLTVT.

This rearrangement joins TRBV11-1 to TRBJ2-3; D is unresolved. The germline V gene has CDR1 SGHAT and CDR2 FQDESV (reference sequence). The length of the CDR3 is 15 residues. V was trimmed by 1 base and J by 12 bases, leaving 20 bases between them. CDR3 region: CASSLVSSSTDIQYF. The CDR3 nucleotides read TGTGCCAGCAGCTTAGTTTCGAGCAGCACAGATATACAGTATTTT.

There are a few counts of this clonotype. One end of the junction does not line up with germline, which may come from a read error. The J gene is TRBJ2-1, the V gene TRBV11-2; no firm D call. Germline lookup yields CDR1 SGHAT and CDR2 FQNNGV. This CDR3 is 13 amino acids long. DNA for the CDR3: TGTGTCAGCAGCTTAGGTGCTTACAATGAGCGGTTCTTC. Its translation: CVSSLGAYNERFF.

Concerning this clonotype itself: This may be a read error: a much more frequent sequence differs by one nucleotide. The chain combines TRBV12-3 or TRBV12-4 with TRBJ2-3; TRBD1 is a possible D gene (6 bases). This CDR3 contains 12 residues. This CDR3 is CVCTRDTHTQYF. In DNA, the CDR3 is TGTGTTTGTACTAGGGACACACATACGCAGTATTTT.

Note on this clonotype: A much bigger clone sits one base away, suggesting this may be a read error. The V gene is TRBV12-3 or TRBV12-4, the J gene TRBJ1-2; TRBD1 is a possible D gene (6 bases). CDR3 length: 13 residues. In DNA, the CDR3 is TGTACCAGCAGTGCCCAGGGGCACTATGGCTACACCTTC. As protein: CTSSAQGHYGYTF.

As for this clonotype: It may be a read error: a sequence one base away is much more abundant. The chain links TRBV6-6 to TRBJ2-3; tentatively, D is TRBD2 (6 bases). Germline values: CDR1 MNHNY, CDR2 SVGAGI (reference sequence). V was cut by 9 bases and J by 0 bases, with 22 bases left in between. The CDR3 totals 17 residues. The CDR3: CARSSPPGGHSTDTQYF. The CDR3 nucleotides read TGTGCCAGGAGTAGTCCCCCCGGGGGTCATAGCACAGATACGCAGTATTTT.

This clonotype turned up a few times. The chain is built from TRBV6-1 and TRBJ2-7; D unclear. The CDR3 has 15 residues. Trimming removed 6 bases at V and 5 bases at J, with 20 bases between. Looked up from germline, CDR1 is MNHNS and CDR2 is SASEGT. Here the CDR3 reads CASSDQPAGFNEQYF. In DNA, the CDR3 is TGTGCCAGCAGCGACCAGCCCGCCGGGTTTAACGAGCAGTACTTC.

This clonotype was recorded once. This may be a read error, as it is one base from a much larger clone. V is TRBV6-5 and J is TRBJ1-4; D might be TRBD1 (5 bases). V was shortened by 2 bases and J by 12 bases, with 19 bases between the two germline ends. CDR1 is MNHEY, CDR2 SVGAGI, per germline. This CDR3 region has 15 residues. As DNA, the CDR3 is TGTGCCAGCAGTTACAGTCCCGCCAGGGCGGAAGAACTGTTTTTT. As protein: CASSYSPARAEELFF.

Concerning this clonotype itself: One end of the junction is discordant with germline, which a read error may explain. The rearrangement links TRBV11-2 to TRBJ2-1, with 15 positions matching TRBD2. The CDR3 is 18 residues long. CDR1 and CDR2 (germline): SGHAT, FQNNGV. The CDR3 DNA reads TGTGCCAGCAACTCCGGGACTAGCGGGAGGTCAGCCTACAATGAGCAATTCTTC. Translating gives CASNSGTSGRSAYNEQFF.

The chain employs TRBV6-1 and TRBJ1-5; 9 bases fit TRBD1. V dropped 5 bases and J dropped 7; count of bases not matched to a gene: 15. This CDR3 contains 17 residues. CDR1 MNHNS and CDR2 SASEGT come from the germline V gene. The CDR3, as DNA: TGTGCCAGCAGTTACAGGGGACAGGGAGGATCGGGACAGCCCCAGCATTTT. It codes for CASSYRGQGGSGQPQHF.

This clonotype was observed once. The rearrangement joins TRBV4-2 to TRBJ2-6; 9 bases agree with TRBD1. Germline assignment: CDR1 LGHNA and CDR2 YNFKEQ. This CDR3 region has 18 residues. V lost 11 bases and J lost 2; bases outside the gene matches: 16. The CDR3 spells CADSQAATGGTGANVLTF. The CDR3, as DNA: TGTGCCGACAGCCAAGCTGCGACAGGGGGGACTGGGGCCAACGTCCTGACTTTC.

This clonotype was observed at least ten times. In DNA form, the CDR3 reads TGCGCCAGCAGGCACGCCGGGAACACTGAAGCTTTCTTT. Translation: CASRHAGNTEAFF. The chain joins TRBV4-1 to TRBJ1-1; D gene uncertain. The CDR3 length is 13 residues. Germline CDR1 is MGHRA and CDR2 is YSYEKL. V was pared by 6 bases and J by 1 base, with 9 bases between.

This clonotype was detected once. One end of the junction does not line up with germline, which may come from a read error. For the CDR3, the DNA is TGTGCCAGCAGCTTAACCCACCATAGCGATTTGTACCAAGAGACCCGGTACTTC. Residues: CASSLTHHSDLYQETRYF. The chain joins TRBV11-2 to TRBJ2-5; weak D call: TRBD2 (5 bases). The V gene's germline CDR1 is SGHAT and CDR2 FQNNGV. The CDR3 runs 18 residues.

The DNA of the CDR3 is TGCGCCAGCAGCTTGGGTGCGCCTTCCTACGAGCAGTACTTC. Its protein is CASSLGAPSYEQYF. The chain has TRBV5-1 and TRBJ2-7; D ambiguous. CDR3 length: 14 amino acids. V was pared by 0 bases and J by 1 base, with 8 bases between. Germline V gene sequence: CDR1 SGHRS, CDR2 YFSETQ.

A note on this clonotype: A clone one base away is much larger, so this may be a read error. The chain employs TRBV12-3 or TRBV12-4 and TRBJ2-6; D unresolved. This CDR3 has 17 amino acids. V shed 7 bases and J shed 1 base, with 17 bases lying between them. The CDR3 is CASILPPACSGANVLTF. CDR3 bases: TGTGCCAGCATCTTACCACCAGCGTGTTCTGGGGCCAACGTCCTGACTTTC.

The chain carries TRBV11-2 and TRBJ2-7; 9 nucleotides align to TRBD2. Germline-derived CDR1 and CDR2 are SGHAT and FQNNGV. This CDR3 is 15 amino acids long. The trim removed 3 bases at V and 6 bases at J, leaving 9 bases unmatched. DNA for the CDR3: TGTGCCAGCAGCTTTCTTGGCGGGAGGGACTGCGAGCAGTACTTC. Amino acid sequence: CASSFLGGRDCEQYF. The variable domain in full, completed from reference TRBV11-2 and TRBJ2-7, reads EAGVAQSPRYKIIEKRQSVAFWCNPISGHATLYWYQQILGQGPKLLIQFQNNGVVDDSQLPKDRFSAERLKGVDSTLKIQPAKLEDSAVYLCASSFLGGRDCEQYFGPGTRLTVT.

Comment on this clonotype: An end of the junction does not agree with germline; a read error may underlie this. The V and J genes are TRBV29-1 and TRBJ2-3; 14 nucleotides match TRBD2. Per the germline V gene, CDR1 is SQVTM and CDR2 is ANQGSEA. There are 16 residues in the CDR3. The CDR3 nucleotides read TGCAGCGTTGAGGGACTAGCGGGAGACTTTACAGATATGCAGTGTTTT. This sequence encodes CSVEGLAGDFTDMQCF.

Turning to this clonotype: At one boundary the junction diverges from the germline segment, which might be a read error. V usage is TRBV11-2 and J usage is TRBJ2-7; no clear D. Germline lookup yields CDR1 SGHAT and CDR2 FQNNGV. This CDR3 is built from 15 residues. The CDR3 region has the DNA TGTGCCAGCAGCTTAGTGGGCAGTTCAAGGTGCGAGCAATACTTC. Translating it yields CASSLVGSSRCEQYF.

This clonotype occurred a few times. A much larger clone lies a single base off, so this may be a read error. The chain couples TRBV6-5 to TRBJ2-7; 9 bases align to TRBD1. CDR3 size: 14 residues. Germline lookup yields CDR1 MNHEY and CDR2 SVGAGI. This CDR3 is CVSSYPGQGSEQYF. The CDR3 region has the DNA TGTGTCAGCAGTTACCCGGGACAGGGAAGCGAGCAGTACTTC.

The V call is TRBV11-2, the J call TRBJ2-7; the match to TRBD2 covers 7 bases. Germline CDR1 SGHAT, CDR2 FQNNGV. The V and J ends lost 1 base and 5 bases, in that order; junction bases with no gene match: 11. This CDR3 is 16 amino acids long. CDR3 sequence (DNA): TGTGCCAGCAGCTTAGCCTGGGGGGGGGATCCCCACGAGCAGTACTTC. Translated: CASSLAWGGDPHEQYF.

This clonotype appeared once. This may be a read error: a much more frequent sequence differs by one nucleotide. The chain carries TRBV12-5 and TRBJ2-1, with 8 nucleotides matching TRBD2. The CDR3 runs 13 residues. From germline, CDR1 is LGHNT and CDR2 FRNRAP. The CDR3 reads CASASGSYSEQFF. CDR3 nucleotide sequence: TGTGCTAGTGCAAGCGGGAGCTACAGTGAGCAGTTCTTC.

About this clonotype: A much bigger clone sits one base away, suggesting this may be a read error. V is TRBV6-5 and J is TRBJ1-1; a weak D match, TRBD1 (5 bases). Looked up from germline, CDR1 is MNHEY and CDR2 is SVGAGI. The CDR3 totals 14 residues. Trimming took off 2 bases at V and 4 bases at J, with 11 bases between the two ends. The CDR3 protein is CASSYGGISTEAFF. The CDR3 bases are TGTGCCAGCAGTTACGGGGGGATTAGCACTGAAGCTTTCTTT.

This clonotype was seen a single time. This may be a read error, as it is one base from a much larger clone. The chain is built from TRBV6-5 and TRBJ2-3; D is undetermined. Trimming cost V 2 bases and J 4 bases, with 13 bases left between them. There are 15 residues in the CDR3. In germline, CDR1 is MNHEY, CDR2 SVGAGI. The CDR3 DNA follows: TGTGCCAGCAGTTACCACATACCCCGAGCAGATACGCAGTATTTT. Its protein is CASSYHIPRADTQYF.

A word on this clonotype: This is likely a read error, given that the CDR3 carries no conserved phenylalanine or tryptophan at its end. Because the CDR3's place on the DNA is in doubt, the DNA is left out and the CDR3 is given as listed by TCRdb. The chain carries TRBV11-1 and TRBJ2-2. The CDR3 region is 16 residues in length, termini included. Germline V gene sequence: CDR1 SGHAT, CDR2 FQDESV (reference sequence). The CDR3 loop is CASSYRRLAATGEQFI.